Below, 5 T cell receptor beta chains from the same sample are listed, as sequenced in a study of post-analysis software for immune sequencing data. Prepared TCR beta cDNA libraries contained unique molecular identifiers. Via MiXCR, TCRdb re-called the PCR reads, giving one row per CDR3 protein. Here the sample spans roughly 400,000 distinct CDR3 sequences, over 30% being singletons. Study-level findings and limits: Controls showed lower frequencies than patients for a few TRBV segments, and TRBV5-6, TRBV5-1 and TRBV20-1 were among these.

The antigens of these receptors remain unknown. Sequenced material: blood. The receptors shown here come from a girl under 10 years old with multiple sclerosis.

This sequence joins TRBV25-1 and TRBJ2-7, with TRBD2 matching over 7 bases. The V and J ends lost 2 bases and 5 bases, in that order; junction bases with no gene match: 6. Germline V gives CDR1 MGHDK, CDR2 SYGVNS. The CDR3 loop spans 14 amino acids. CDR3 protein: CASSERTRIHEQYF. CDR3 bases: TGTGCCAGCAGTGAACGGACTAGGATACACGAGCAGTACTTC.

This clonotype showed up just a few times. The V gene is TRBV6-2 or TRBV6-3, the J gene TRBJ2-5; 11 bases are a match to TRBD2. The CDR3 has 19 residues. V dropped 5 bases and J dropped 3; count of bases not matched to a gene: 17. Germline CDR1 MNHEY, CDR2 SVGEGT. CDR3 in amino acids: CASSTVEIPGTSGKETQYF. CDR3 coding DNA: TGTGCCAGCAGTACCGTAGAAATTCCCGGGACTAGCGGAAAAGAGACCCAGTACTTC.

The genes are TRBV29-1 and TRBJ1-4; D remains ambiguous. The V end lost 4 bases, the J end lost 0 bases, and 6 bases lay between the germline ends. This CDR3 spans 13 amino acids. Germline V gene data show CDR1 as SQVTM and CDR2 as ANQGSEA. In DNA, the CDR3 is TGCAGCGTTGGGCGCTCAACTAATGAAAAACTGTTTTTT. It is translated as CSVGRSTNEKLFF.

The V and J genes are TRBV5-6 and TRBJ2-5; D unresolved. The last part of the DNA fits TRBJ2-7 better; the J call may be wrong. This CDR3 has 14 residues. Germline values: CDR1 SGHDT, CDR2 YYEEEE. CDR3 sequence reads: CASSLGVTWGEQYF. For the CDR3, the DNA is TGTGCCAGCAGCTTGGGTGTTACTTGGGGCGAGCAGTACTTC.

V is TRBV12-3 or TRBV12-4 and J is TRBJ2-3; 8 bases are shared with TRBD2. The CDR3 runs to 16 residues. J gave up 3 bases and V 0 bases, and 5 bases lay outside the gene matches. CDR3 residues: CASSLATSGRTDTQYF. CDR3 nucleotide sequence: TGTGCCAGCAGTTTAGCCACTAGCGGCAGAACAGATACGCAGTATTTT.